The 16 T cell receptor beta chains below were found in one sample sequenced in a study of blood T cell repertoires in COVID-19. TCRdb's copy holds only in-frame clones and misses some; the assay was immunoSEQ multiplex PCR. The table includes over 70,000 clones, 80% detected once. Sequencing was done on a sample of peripheral blood. Every receptor here comes from a man in his 70s who had recovered from COVID-19.

The chain recombines TRBV4-1 with TRBJ2-2, with 7 bases aligning to TRBD1. The junction had 9 bases not matched to a gene; V was cut back by 3 bases and J by 5 bases. This CDR3 region has 16 residues. CDR1 is MGHRA, CDR2 YSYEKL, per germline. The CDR3 loop reads CASSHTRDSLTGELFF. CDR3 in DNA: TGCGCCAGCAGCCATACCCGGGACAGTCTTACCGGGGAGCTGTTTTTT.

This chain connects TRBV30 to TRBJ2-7; perhaps TRBD1 as D (6 bases). Trimming left V 4 bases short and J 4 bases short, with 17 bases between. CDR1 is GTSNPN and CDR2 is SVGIG in the germline V gene (reference sequence). This CDR3 has 14 residues. CDR3 nucleotides: TGTGCCTGGACCCCGTGGGGCAGGGGATACGAGCAGTACTTC. It encodes CAWTPWGRGYEQYF.

J is TRBJ1-4 and V is TRBV10-2, with 7 bases lining up with TRBD1. The J segment lost 0 bases and the V segment lost 0 bases, leaving 4 bases of the junction unmatched. This CDR3 contains 17 residues. The germline V gene has CDR1 WSHSY and CDR2 SAAADI. The CDR3 loop is CASSESLTGATNEKLFF. In nucleotides, the CDR3 is TGCGCCAGCAGTGAGTCGCTAACAGGGGCAACTAATGAAAAACTGTTTTTT.

The chain has TRBV28 and TRBJ1-4; 9 bases line up with TRBD1. V was pared by 5 bases and J by 7 bases, with 5 bases of the junction left unmatched. CDR3 length: 14 residues. From germline, CDR1 is MDHEN and CDR2 SYDVKM. The CDR3 region has the DNA TGTGCCAGCAGTCCGGGACAGGGTGGTGAAAAACTGTTTTTT. Amino acids: CASSPGQGGEKLFF.

V is TRBV18 and J is TRBJ1-6, with D perhaps TRBD1 (5 bases). Germline V lookup: CDR1 KGHSH, CDR2 LQKENI. Trimming took 6 bases from V and 9 from J, leaving 24 bases between them. This CDR3 is built from 17 residues. The CDR3 protein is CASSQLPNTGVPSPLHF. As DNA, the CDR3 is TGTGCCAGCTCCCAACTCCCTAATACAGGCGTCCCTTCACCCCTCCACTTT.

The chain links TRBV6-5 to TRBJ2-3; 9 bases map to TRBD2. In germline, CDR1 is MNHEY, CDR2 SVGAGI. Trimming removed 8 bases from V and 2 bases from J; junction bases left unmatched: 8. The CDR3 has 15 residues. The CDR3 sequence: CASLLAGGNTDTQYF. In DNA, the CDR3 is TGTGCCAGCTTACTAGCGGGCGGGAACACAGATACGCAGTATTTT.

The table lists this clone with a few counts. The chain combines TRBV7-9 with TRBJ1-1; D is possibly TRBD1 (6 bases). The V and J ends lost 4 bases and 3 bases respectively, with 9 bases between them. The CDR3 has 13 residues. CDR1 is SEHNR and CDR2 is FQNEAQ in the germline V gene (reference sequence). Here the CDR3 DNA reads TGTGCCAGCAGCTATACAGGGTACACTGAAGCTTTCTTT. Its protein product is CASSYTGYTEAFF.

V is TRBV18 and J is TRBJ1-2; the match to TRBD1 covers 7 bases. The CDR3 spans 12 residues. The germline V gene encodes CDR1 KGHSH and CDR2 LQKENI. V lost 6 bases to trimming and J lost 6 bases; unmatched junction nucleotides: 4. CDR3 loop: CASSQQGHGYTF. The DNA for the CDR3 is TGTGCCAGCTCGCAACAGGGGCATGGCTACACCTTC.

The rearrangement links TRBV7-9 to TRBJ2-2, with 10 bases fitting TRBD1. Germline-derived CDR1 and CDR2 are SEHNR and FQNEAQ (reference sequence). The ends lost 6 bases at V and 6 bases at J; junction bases unmatched: 7. This CDR3 comprises 15 residues. CDR3 protein: CASSSGTGESGELFF. The CDR3 DNA is TGTGCCAGCAGTTCCGGGACAGGGGAGTCCGGGGAGCTGTTTTTT.

This chain uses TRBV7-6 with TRBJ2-2; 11 nucleotides line up with TRBD2. Germline lookup yields CDR1 SGHVS and CDR2 FNYEAQ. After removal of 5 bases from V and 5 bases from J, the junction contained 4 bases not matched to a gene. The CDR3 runs to 15 residues. The CDR3, as DNA: TGTGCCAGCAGCGCAGCTAGCGGGGGGACCGGGGAGCTGTTTTTT. Residues: CASSAASGGTGELFF.

V gene TRBV6-6 combines with J gene TRBJ2-1; perhaps TRBD1 as D (6 bases). Germline loops: CDR1 MNHNY, CDR2 SVGAGI (reference sequence). The V end lost 3 bases, the J end lost 5 bases, and 11 bases lay between the germline ends. The CDR3 runs to 14 residues. As DNA, the CDR3 is TGTGCCAGCAGTTATATTGGACAGAACAATGAGCAGTTCTTC. Translating it yields CASSYIGQNNEQFF.

The gene calls are TRBV7-2 and TRBJ2-7; TRBD2 might be the D (7 bases). V was trimmed by 5 bases and J by 6 bases, leaving 17 bases between them. The germline V gene encodes CDR1 SGHTA and CDR2 FQGNSA. The CDR3 consists of 14 residues. The CDR3 nucleotides are TGTGCCAGCAGCCCTAGGGGCGGGGGCTCCGAGCAGTACTTC. Protein sequence: CASSPRGGGSEQYF. The whole variable domain, filled in from reference TRBV7-2 and TRBJ2-7, reads GAGVSQSPSNKVTEKGKDVELRCDPISGHTALYWYRQSLGQGLEFLIYFQGNSAPDKSGLPSDRFSAERTGGSVSTLTIQRTQQEDSAVYLCASSPRGGGSEQYFGPGTRLTVT.

The chain employs TRBV12-5 and TRBJ1-2; no definite D call. Germline V gene sequence: CDR1 LGHNT, CDR2 FRNRAP. This CDR3 has 14 amino acids. Deletions cut 1 base from V and 5 bases from J, with 11 bases between. Here the CDR3 DNA reads TGTGCTAGTGGTTTGGCTTTTTTGAGTTATGGCTACACCTTC. This gives the protein CASGLAFLSYGYTF.

The J gene is TRBJ1-5, the V gene TRBV28; 9 nucleotides match TRBD1. The CDR3 consists of 15 residues. Germline V gives CDR1 MDHEN, CDR2 SYDVKM. The V gene end was trimmed by 0 bases and the J gene end by 6 bases; junction bases not matched to a gene: 3. The CDR3: CASSLWTGGGQPQHF. CDR3 coding DNA: TGTGCCAGCAGTTTATGGACAGGGGGAGGTCAGCCCCAGCATTTT.

The V call is TRBV4-1, the J call TRBJ2-1; 9 bases are shared with TRBD1. The CDR3 is 15 amino acids. CDR1 MGHRA and CDR2 YSYEKL come from the germline V gene. The J segment lost 6 bases and the V segment lost 0 bases, leaving 3 bases of the junction unmatched. Here the CDR3 reads CASSQDRGQGNEQFF. CDR3 bases: TGCGCCAGCAGCCAAGATCGGGGACAGGGCAATGAGCAGTTCTTC.

This clone has only one observation. The chain links TRBV27 to TRBJ1-2, with 7 bases lining up with TRBD1. Trimming removed 4 bases from V and 6 bases from J; junction bases left unmatched: 2. Germline V lookup: CDR1 MNHEY, CDR2 SMNVEV (reference sequence). The CDR3 consists of 12 residues. DNA of the CDR3: TGTGCCAGCAGTTCAGGGGGTCATGGCTACACCTTC. Its protein product is CASSSGGHGYTF.